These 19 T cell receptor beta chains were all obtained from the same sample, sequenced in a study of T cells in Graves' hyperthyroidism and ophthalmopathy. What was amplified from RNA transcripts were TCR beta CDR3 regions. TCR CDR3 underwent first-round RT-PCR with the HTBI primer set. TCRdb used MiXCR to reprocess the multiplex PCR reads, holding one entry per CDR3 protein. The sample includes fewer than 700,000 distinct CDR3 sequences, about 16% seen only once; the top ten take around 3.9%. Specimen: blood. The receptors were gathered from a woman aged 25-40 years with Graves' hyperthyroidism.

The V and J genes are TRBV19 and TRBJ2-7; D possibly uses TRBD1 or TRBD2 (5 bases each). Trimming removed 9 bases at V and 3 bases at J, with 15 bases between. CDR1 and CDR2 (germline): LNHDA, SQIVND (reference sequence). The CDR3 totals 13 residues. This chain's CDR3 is CASAPGTDYEQYF. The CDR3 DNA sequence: TGTGCCAGCGCCCCCGGGACCGACTACGAGCAGTACTTC.

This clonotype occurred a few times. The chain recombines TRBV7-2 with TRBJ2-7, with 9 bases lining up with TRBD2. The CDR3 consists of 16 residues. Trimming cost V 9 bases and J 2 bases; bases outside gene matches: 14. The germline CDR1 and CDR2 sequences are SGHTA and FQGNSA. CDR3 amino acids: CASSAGSGGRTYEQYF. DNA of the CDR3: TGTGCCAGTAGTGCCGGTAGCGGGGGAAGAACCTACGAGCAGTACTTC. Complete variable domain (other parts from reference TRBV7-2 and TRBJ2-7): GAGVSQSPSNKVTEKGKDVELRCDPISGHTALYWYRQSLGQGLEFLIYFQGNSAPDKSGLPSDRFSAERTGGSVSTLTIQRTQQEDSAVYLCASSAGSGGRTYEQYFGPGTRLTVT.

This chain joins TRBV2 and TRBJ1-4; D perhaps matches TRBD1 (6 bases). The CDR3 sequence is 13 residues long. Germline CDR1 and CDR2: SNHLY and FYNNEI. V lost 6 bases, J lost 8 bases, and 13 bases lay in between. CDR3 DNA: TGTGCCAGCAGACAGGGAACGGGGGAAAAACTGTTTTTT. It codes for CASRQGTGEKLFF. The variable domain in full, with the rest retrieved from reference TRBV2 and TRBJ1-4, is EPEVTQTPSHQVTQMGQEVILRCVPISNHLYFYWYRQILGQKVEFLVSFYNNEISEKSEIFDDQFSVERPDGSNFTLKIRSTKLEDSAMYFCASRQGTGEKLFFGSGTQLSVL.

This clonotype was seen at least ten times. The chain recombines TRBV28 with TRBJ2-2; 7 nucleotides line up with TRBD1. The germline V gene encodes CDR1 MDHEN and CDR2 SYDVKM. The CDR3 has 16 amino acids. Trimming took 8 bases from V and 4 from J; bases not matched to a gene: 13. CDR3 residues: CASRGQATTGTGELFF. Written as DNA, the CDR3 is TGTGCCAGCCGCGGACAGGCGACAACCGGCACCGGGGAGCTGTTTTTT.

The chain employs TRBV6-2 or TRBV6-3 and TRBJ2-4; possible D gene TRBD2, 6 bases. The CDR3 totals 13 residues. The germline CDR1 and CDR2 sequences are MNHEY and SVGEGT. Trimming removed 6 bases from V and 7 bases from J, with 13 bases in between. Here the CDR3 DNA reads TGTGCCAGCAGGGACGGGAGTTACAACATTCAGTACTTC. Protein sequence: CASRDGSYNIQYF.

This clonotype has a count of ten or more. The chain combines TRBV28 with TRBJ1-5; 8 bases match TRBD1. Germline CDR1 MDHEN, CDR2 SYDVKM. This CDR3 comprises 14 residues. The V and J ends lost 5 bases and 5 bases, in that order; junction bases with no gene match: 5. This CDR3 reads CASSPGTGYQPQHF. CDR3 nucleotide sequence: TGTGCCAGCAGTCCCGGGACAGGTTATCAGCCCCAGCATTTT.

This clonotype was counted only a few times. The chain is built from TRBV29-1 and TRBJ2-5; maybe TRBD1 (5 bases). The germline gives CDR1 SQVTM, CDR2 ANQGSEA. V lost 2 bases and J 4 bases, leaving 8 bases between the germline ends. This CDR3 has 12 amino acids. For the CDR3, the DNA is TGCAGCGTTGAACAGGGTACAGAGACCCAGTACTTC. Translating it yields CSVEQGTETQYF. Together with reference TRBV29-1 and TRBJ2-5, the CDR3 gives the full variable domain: SAVISQKPSRDICQRGTSLTIQCQVDSQVTMMFWYRQQPGQSLTLIATANQGSEATYESGFVIDKFPISRPNLTFSTLTVSNMSPEDSSIYLCSVEQGTETQYFGPGTRLLVL.

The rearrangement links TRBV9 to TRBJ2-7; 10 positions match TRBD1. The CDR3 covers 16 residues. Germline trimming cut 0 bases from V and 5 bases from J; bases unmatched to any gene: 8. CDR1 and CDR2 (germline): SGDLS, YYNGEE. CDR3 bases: TGTGCCAGCAGCGTAGTTTCCGGGACAGGGGTCCACGAGCAGTACTTC. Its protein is CASSVVSGTGVHEQYF. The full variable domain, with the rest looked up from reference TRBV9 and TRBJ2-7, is DSGVTQTPKHLITATGQRVTLRCSPRSGDLSVYWYQQSLDQGLQFLIQYYNGEERAKGNILERFSAQQFPDLHSELNLSSLELGDSALYFCASSVVSGTGVHEQYFGPGTRLTVT.

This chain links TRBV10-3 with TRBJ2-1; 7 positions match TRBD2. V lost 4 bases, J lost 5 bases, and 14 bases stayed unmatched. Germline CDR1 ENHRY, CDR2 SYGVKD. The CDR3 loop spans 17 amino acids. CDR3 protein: CAISVSGLGEGHNEQFF. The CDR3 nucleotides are TGTGCCATCAGTGTATCGGGGTTGGGGGAGGGCCACAATGAGCAGTTCTTC.

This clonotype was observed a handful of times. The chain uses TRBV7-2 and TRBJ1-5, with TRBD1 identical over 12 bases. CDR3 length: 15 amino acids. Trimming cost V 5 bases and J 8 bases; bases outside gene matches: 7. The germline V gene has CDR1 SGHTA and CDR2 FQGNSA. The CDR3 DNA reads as TGTGCCAGCAGCCCGTCCGGGACAGGGGGCGAGCCCCAGCATTTT. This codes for CASSPSGTGGEPQHF. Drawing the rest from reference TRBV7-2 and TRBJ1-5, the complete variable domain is GAGVSQSPSNKVTEKGKDVELRCDPISGHTALYWYRQSLGQGLEFLIYFQGNSAPDKSGLPSDRFSAERTGGSVSTLTIQRTQQEDSAVYLCASSPSGTGGEPQHFGDGTRLSIL.

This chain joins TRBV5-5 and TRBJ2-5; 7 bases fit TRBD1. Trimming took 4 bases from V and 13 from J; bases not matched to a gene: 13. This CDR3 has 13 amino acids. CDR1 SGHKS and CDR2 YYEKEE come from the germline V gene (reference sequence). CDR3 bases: TGTGCCAGCAGCGAATACGTGACAGGGCGTCCGTACTTC. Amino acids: CASSEYVTGRPYF.

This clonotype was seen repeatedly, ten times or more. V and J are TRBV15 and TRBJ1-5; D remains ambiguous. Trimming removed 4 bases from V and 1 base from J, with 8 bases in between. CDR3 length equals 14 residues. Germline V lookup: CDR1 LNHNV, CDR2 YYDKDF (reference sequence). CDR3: CATSNFLSNQPQHF. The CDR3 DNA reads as TGTGCCACCAGCAATTTCCTCAGCAATCAGCCCCAGCATTTT.

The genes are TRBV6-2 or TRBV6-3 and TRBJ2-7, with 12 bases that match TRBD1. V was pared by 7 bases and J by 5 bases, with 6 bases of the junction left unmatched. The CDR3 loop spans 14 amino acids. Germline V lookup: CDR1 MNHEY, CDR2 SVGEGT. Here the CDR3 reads CASNPGQGAHEQYF. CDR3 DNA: TGTGCCAGCAACCCGGGACAGGGGGCCCACGAGCAGTACTTC.

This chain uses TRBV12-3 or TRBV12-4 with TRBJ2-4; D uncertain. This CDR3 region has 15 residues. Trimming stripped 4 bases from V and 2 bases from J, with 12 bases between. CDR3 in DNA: TGTGCCAGCAGTTATCGGTCCGGATCCAAAAACATTCAGTACTTC. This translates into CASSYRSGSKNIQYF.

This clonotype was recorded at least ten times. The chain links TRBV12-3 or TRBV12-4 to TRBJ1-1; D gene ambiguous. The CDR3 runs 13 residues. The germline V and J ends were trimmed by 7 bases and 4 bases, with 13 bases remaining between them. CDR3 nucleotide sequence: TGTGCCAGCAACTTAAACAGCGGCACTGAAGCTTTCTTT. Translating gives CASNLNSGTEAFF.

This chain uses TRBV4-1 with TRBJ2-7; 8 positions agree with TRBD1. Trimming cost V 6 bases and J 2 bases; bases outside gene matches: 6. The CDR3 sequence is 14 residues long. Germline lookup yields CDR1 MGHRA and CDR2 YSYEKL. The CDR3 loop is CASRSGQGTYEQYF. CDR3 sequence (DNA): TGCGCCAGCAGATCCGGACAGGGCACCTACGAGCAGTACTTC.

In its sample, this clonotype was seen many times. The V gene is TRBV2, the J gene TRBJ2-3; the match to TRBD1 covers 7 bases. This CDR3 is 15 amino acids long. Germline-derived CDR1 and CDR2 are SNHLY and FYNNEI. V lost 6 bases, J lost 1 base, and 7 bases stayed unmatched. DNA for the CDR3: TGTGCCAGCAGGCCCGGGCAGGGGGGCACAGATACGCAGTATTTT. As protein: CASRPGQGGTDTQYF.

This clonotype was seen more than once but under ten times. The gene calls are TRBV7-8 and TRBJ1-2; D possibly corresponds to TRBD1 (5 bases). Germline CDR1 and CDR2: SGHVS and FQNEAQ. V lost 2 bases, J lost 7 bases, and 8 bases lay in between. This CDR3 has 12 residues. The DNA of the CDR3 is TGTGCCAGCAGCTTAAGGGACTCTGGCTACACCTTC. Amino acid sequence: CASSLRDSGYTF.

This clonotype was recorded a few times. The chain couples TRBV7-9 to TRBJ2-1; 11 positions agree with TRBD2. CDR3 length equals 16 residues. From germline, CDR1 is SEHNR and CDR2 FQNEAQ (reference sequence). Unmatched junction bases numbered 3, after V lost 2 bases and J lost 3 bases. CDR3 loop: CASSLTSGRFYNEQFF. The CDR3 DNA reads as TGTGCCAGCAGCTTAACTAGCGGGAGATTCTACAATGAGCAGTTCTTC.